This T cell receptor beta chain was identified in a study of T cell responses to AZD1222 COVID-19 vaccine. Turning to this clone: The antigen is undetermined.

This table comes from immunoSEQ multiplex PCR, and its TCRdb copy is limited to in-frame clones, with some not included. The data show about 100,000 clones, 87% seen once. Between the trimmed V and J ends, which lost 4 bases and 2 bases, there was a span of 13 bases. CDR1 and CDR2 from the germline V gene are SGHDT and YYEEEE. The CDR3 is 14 amino acids. Findings and limits, study-wide: Only after the peak T cell response were repertoires sampled. Donors were mostly white British, more females; clonal diversity possibly underestimated. Nearly half of spike-specific TCRs reportedly target variant regions that are unmutated in the B.1.351 and B.1.1.7 variants.

The sample in question was peripheral blood, obtained on day 0 of AZD1222 vaccination. The chain uses TRBV5-6 and TRBJ2-7; a weak D match, TRBD2 (5 bases). The TCR was taken from an adult in good health. The CDR3 region is CASSRRVATYEQYF. The CDR3, as DNA: TGTGCCAGCAGCCGGCGGGTAGCGACCTACGAGCAGTACTTC.